These 32 T cell receptor beta chains originate from one sample sequenced in a study of blood T cell repertoires in COVID-19. The table came from immunoSEQ multiplex PCR; TCRdb's copy has only in-frame clones and leaves some out. The sample has about 33,000 clones, about 86% seen once; the top ten hold 6.3%. The specimen was peripheral blood. These receptor sequences come from a human donor in a cohort sampled during active COVID-19.

This sequence joins TRBV13 and TRBJ2-7, with D uncertain. This CDR3 spans 12 amino acids. Trimming shortened V by 5 bases and J by 5 bases, and 10 bases separated the two germline ends. Germline V gives CDR1 PRHDT, CDR2 FYEKMQ (reference sequence). The CDR3 spells CASSITENEQYF. The CDR3 DNA follows: TGTGCCAGCAGCATTACGGAGAACGAGCAGTACTTC. The full variable domain, in which reference TRBV13 and TRBJ2-7 provide the parts outside the CDR3, is AAGVIQSPRHLIKEKRETATLKCYPIPRHDTVYWYQQGPGQDPQFLISFYEKMQSDKGSIPDRFSAQQFSDYHSELNMSSLELGDSALYFCASSITENEQYFGPGTRLTVT.

V is TRBV2 and J is TRBJ2-7; TRBD2 matches at 11 bases. V gave up 2 bases and J gave up 2 bases; unmatched junction bases: 5. CDR3 length equals 16 residues. Per germline, CDR1 SNHLY and CDR2 FYNNEI. CDR3: CASSEPLAGGAYEQYF. CDR3 bases: TGTGCCAGCAGTGAACCCCTAGCGGGAGGTGCCTACGAGCAGTACTTC.

V is TRBV7-3 and J is TRBJ1-3, with 10 bases that match TRBD1. Trimming took 1 base from V and 6 from J; bases not matched to a gene: 6. CDR1 SGHTA and CDR2 FQGTGA come from the germline V gene. The CDR3 extends over 16 amino acids. The CDR3 nucleotides are TGTGCCAGCAGCTTAATTGGGACAGGGGAGGAAAACACCATATATTTT. Translated, it gives CASSLIGTGEENTIYF.

The chain recombines TRBV29-1 with TRBJ2-7; D possibly corresponds to TRBD2 (5 bases). CDR1 and CDR2 from the germline V gene are SQVTM and ANQGSEA. Trimming removed 5 bases from V and 6 bases from J, with 11 bases in between. This CDR3 contains 11 residues. The CDR3 DNA reads TGCAGCGTTCCTGAGGGCCTCGAGCAGTACTTC. The encoded protein is CSVPEGLEQYF.

This clone is a singleton in its sample. In the same sample, other DNA sequences code for this CDR3. V and J are TRBV12-3 or TRBV12-4 and TRBJ1-2; no clear D gene. This CDR3 has 12 amino acids. Trimming left V 3 bases short and J 4 bases short, with 6 bases between. In DNA, the CDR3 is TGTGCCAGCAGTTTCGGGAGCTATGGCTACACCTTC. Translation: CASSFGSYGYTF.

The chain employs TRBV4-1 and TRBJ2-3; TRBD2 matches at 16 bases. After removal of 0 bases from V and 2 bases from J, the junction contained 2 bases not matched to a gene. Germline V gene sequence: CDR1 MGHRA, CDR2 YSYEKL. This CDR3 contains 18 residues. The CDR3, as DNA: TGCGCCAGCAGCCAAGATGGGACTAGCGGGGGGGACACAGATACGCAGTATTTT. This translates into CASSQDGTSGGDTDTQYF.

This chain connects TRBV7-8 to TRBJ2-5, with 8 bases lining up with TRBD1. This CDR3 is built from 15 residues. Trimming cost V 5 bases and J 3 bases; bases outside gene matches: 8. Germline loops: CDR1 SGHVS, CDR2 FQNEAQ. CDR3 DNA sequence: TGTGCCAGCAGCCCGTCAGGGGGCGGGAAAGAGACCCAGTACTTC. This sequence encodes CASSPSGGGKETQYF.

The genes are TRBV6-5 and TRBJ2-7; TRBD2 aligns across 8 bases. Germline CDR1 and CDR2: MNHEY and SVGAGI. J was trimmed by 3 bases and V by 0 bases; bases with no gene match: 1. The CDR3 extends over 14 amino acids. The CDR3 bases are TGTGCCAGCAGTTACTCTAGCGGGGACTACGAGCAGTACTTC. Translating gives CASSYSSGDYEQYF.

CDR3 DNA: TGCAGCGTAGGGGGGGGAGGCAATGAAAAACTGTTTTTT. It yields the protein CSVGGGGNEKLFF. The V call is TRBV29-1, the J call TRBJ1-4; possibly TRBD1 for D (6 bases). V was pared by 6 bases and J by 5 bases, with 13 bases between. The germline V gene has CDR1 SQVTM and CDR2 ANQGSEA. The CDR3 is 13 residues long. Complete variable domain (other parts from reference TRBV29-1 and TRBJ1-4): SAVISQKPSRDICQRGTSLTIQCQVDSQVTMMFWYRQQPGQSLTLIATANQGSEATYESGFVIDKFPISRPNLTFSTLTVSNMSPEDSSIYLCSVGGGGNEKLFFGSGTQLSVL.

The V call is TRBV27, the J call TRBJ2-7, with 13 positions matching TRBD2. The CDR3 loop spans 15 amino acids. Germline V lookup: CDR1 MNHEY, CDR2 SMNVEV (reference sequence). Germline trimming cut 8 bases from V and 5 bases from J; bases unmatched to any gene: 9. DNA of the CDR3: TGTGCCAGCCAACCACTAGCGGGAGGGATCAACGAGCAGTACTTC. Translated: CASQPLAGGINEQYF.

The V gene is TRBV3-1 (or the pseudogene TRBV3-2), the J gene TRBJ2-3; maybe TRBD2 (6 bases). The V and J ends lost 5 bases and 0 bases respectively, with 15 bases between them. Per germline, CDR1 LGHDT and CDR2 YNNKEL (reference sequence). The CDR3 consists of 16 residues. The CDR3 here is CASSFLRDSSTDTQYF. Here the CDR3 DNA reads TGTGCCAGCAGCTTCTTGCGGGACTCTAGCACAGATACGCAGTATTTT.

The rearrangement links TRBV5-6 to TRBJ2-5; D is uncertain. Germline loops: CDR1 SGHDT, CDR2 YYEEEE. The CDR3 spans 13 residues. V lost 6 bases and J 3 bases, leaving 12 bases between the germline ends. CDR3 region: CASIQLVEETQYF. The CDR3 coding sequence is TGTGCCAGCATCCAACTGGTGGAAGAGACCCAGTACTTC.

The chain combines TRBV28 with TRBJ2-3, with D perhaps matching TRBD2 (5 bases). Germline loops: CDR1 MDHEN, CDR2 SYDVKM. Trimming took off 7 bases at V and 3 bases at J, with 17 bases between the two ends. The CDR3 consists of 15 residues. CDR3 bases: TGTGCCAGCACGGTAGGGAGTACCCCAACAGATACGCAGTATTTT. This translates into CASTVGSTPTDTQYF.

With respect to this clone: The junction and the germline gene differ at one end; a read error may be behind it. The V call is TRBV7-2, the J call TRBJ2-3; TRBD2 might be the D (7 bases). Germline V lookup: CDR1 SGHTA, CDR2 FQGNSA. There are 15 residues in the CDR3. As DNA, the CDR3 is TGTGCCAGCAGCGCCCAGGCGGGGGCCACAGATGCGCAGTATTTT. Amino acid sequence: CASSAQAGATDAQYF.

CDR3 residues: CSVEDETGDVDTQYF. The CDR3 DNA is TGCAGCGTTGAAGATGAAACGGGAGATGTAGATACGCAGTATTTT. The chain joins TRBV29-1 to TRBJ2-3, with a tentative D call TRBD2 (6 bases). Germline values: CDR1 SQVTM, CDR2 ANQGSEA. This CDR3 comprises 15 residues. The V end lost 0 bases, the J end lost 5 bases, and 15 bases lay between the germline ends.

This rearrangement joins TRBV6-6 to TRBJ1-5; D perhaps matches TRBD1 (5 bases). The CDR3 is made up of 16 amino acids. The germline CDR1 and CDR2 sequences are MNHNY and SVGAGI (reference sequence). V lost 6 bases, J lost 0 bases, and 15 bases lay in between. The CDR3 DNA reads as TGTGCCAGCAGGTTCGGGCGGCAGGGTAGCAATCAGCCCCAGCATTTT. Its translation: CASRFGRQGSNQPQHF.

This clone was seen only once. V and J are TRBV14 and TRBJ1-1; D call uncertain. There are 13 residues in the CDR3. V was trimmed by 2 bases and J by 3 bases, leaving 7 bases between them. Germline CDR1 and CDR2: SGHDN and FVKESK. The CDR3 loop reads CASSQQADTEAFF. The CDR3 DNA sequence: TGTGCCAGCAGCCAACAAGCGGACACTGAAGCTTTCTTT.

V gene TRBV5-1 combines with J gene TRBJ1-5, with no clear D. The CDR3 has 14 amino acids. V lost 0 bases and J 7 bases, leaving 11 bases between the germline ends. Per the germline V gene, CDR1 is SGHRS and CDR2 is YFSETQ. This CDR3 is CASSLGLGDQPQHF. CDR3 nucleotide sequence: TGCGCCAGCAGCTTGGGTTTGGGAGACCAGCCCCAGCATTTT.

The rearrangement joins TRBV4-1 to TRBJ2-5, with 9 bases matching TRBD2. Per the germline V gene, CDR1 is MGHRA and CDR2 is YSYEKL. This CDR3 comprises 13 residues. The CDR3 is CASASGTQETQYF. DNA of the CDR3: TGCGCATCGGCTAGCGGGACCCAAGAGACCCAGTACTTC.

The chain links TRBV7-7 to TRBJ2-3, with D possibly being TRBD2 (6 bases). Germline CDR1 and CDR2: SSHAT and FNYEAQ (reference sequence). This CDR3 is built from 15 residues. V lost 5 bases to trimming and J lost 1 base, with 13 bases between them. CDR3 sequence (DNA): TGTGCCAGCAGCCTTCTGGGCGGGGGCACAGATACGCAGTATTTT. This translates into CASSLLGGGTDTQYF.

The chain joins TRBV5-1 to TRBJ2-7; D uncertain. Germline V CDR1 and CDR2: SGHRS, YFSETQ. The CDR3 totals 13 residues. V lost 1 base and J 3 bases, leaving 8 bases between the germline ends. For the CDR3, the DNA is TGCGCCAGCAGCTTGAGAGGCGGCTACGAGCAGTACTTC. Translating it yields CASSLRGGYEQYF.

V is TRBV4-3 and J is TRBJ2-3, with D uncertain. Germline V gene sequence: CDR1 LGHNA, CDR2 YSLEER. The length of the CDR3 is 14 residues. V gave up 0 bases and J gave up 2 bases, with 6 bases separating them. The CDR3 loop reads CASSQDKATDTQYF. The CDR3 bases are TGCGCCAGCAGCCAAGACAAAGCCACAGATACGCAGTATTTT.

The chain is built from TRBV5-4 and TRBJ2-2, with D hard to call. Germline V gene lookup returns CDR1 SGHNT and CDR2 YYREEE (reference sequence). Deletions cut 0 bases from V and 6 bases from J, with 6 bases between. The CDR3 has 13 amino acids. CDR3: CASSLDFSGELFF. The CDR3 DNA follows: TGTGCCAGCAGCTTGGACTTCTCCGGGGAGCTGTTTTTT.

The rearrangement joins TRBV19 to TRBJ1-2, with TRBD1 matching 7 bases. The germline CDR1 and CDR2 sequences are LNHDA and SQIVND (reference sequence). J gave up 4 bases and V 1 base, and 3 bases lay outside the gene matches. The CDR3 consists of 14 residues. The CDR3 nucleotides are TGTGCCAGTAGTATAGCCCAGGGGGGCTATGGCTACACCTTC. Its translation is CASSIAQGGYGYTF. Together with reference TRBV19 and TRBJ1-2, the CDR3 gives the full variable domain: DGGITQSPKYLFRKEGQNVTLSCEQNLNHDAMYWYRQDPGQGLRLIYYSQIVNDFQKGDIAEGYSVSREKKESFPLTVTSAQKNPTAFYLCASSIAQGGYGYTFGSGTRLTVV.

This chain links TRBV3-1 (or the pseudogene TRBV3-2) with TRBJ2-1; 13 bases align to TRBD2. With 4 bases clipped from V and 9 bases from J, the junction kept 12 bases outside the gene matches. The germline gives CDR1 LGHDT, CDR2 YNNKEL (reference sequence). The CDR3 runs 17 residues. For the CDR3, the DNA is TGTGCCAGCAGCCGAGCGTCAACTAGCGGGAGGGAAGGTGAGCAGTTCTTC. It encodes CASSRASTSGREGEQFF.

This clone was seen once. The chain joins TRBV18 to TRBJ2-5, with 9 bases fitting TRBD1. The CDR3 extends over 14 amino acids. CDR1 and CDR2 from the germline V gene are KGHSH and LQKENI. Trimming removed 3 bases from V and 5 bases from J; junction bases left unmatched: 4. The CDR3 DNA is TGTGCCAGCTCACCTCTCGACAGGGGGGAGACCCAGTACTTC. Residues: CASSPLDRGETQYF. The variable domain in full, completed from reference TRBV18 and TRBJ2-5, reads NAGVMQNPRHLVRRRGQEARLRCSPMKGHSHVYWYRQLPEEGLKFMVYLQKENIIDESGMPKERFSAEFPKEGPSILRIQQVVRGDSAAYFCASSPLDRGETQYFGPGTRLLVL.

The chain couples TRBV5-1 to TRBJ1-1, with TRBD1 matching 8 bases. Per the germline V gene, CDR1 is SGHRS and CDR2 is YFSETQ. V was pared by 4 bases and J by 1 base, with 9 bases of the junction left unmatched. There are 16 residues in the CDR3. The CDR3 loop is CASSLSMTGANTEAFF. DNA for the CDR3: TGCGCCAGCAGCCTAAGCATGACAGGGGCGAACACTGAAGCTTTCTTT. Full variable domain (rest looked up from reference TRBV5-1 and TRBJ1-1): KAGVTQTPRYLIKTRGQQVTLSCSPISGHRSVSWYQQTPGQGLQFLFEYFSETQRNKGNFPGRFSGRQFSNSRSEMNVSTLELGDSALYLCASSLSMTGANTEAFFGQGTRLTVV.

The CDR3 sequence: CASDWRGEDTQYF. The CDR3 DNA reads TGTGCCAGCGACTGGCGGGGAGAAGATACGCAGTATTTT. V is TRBV2 and J is TRBJ2-3, with D possibly being TRBD2 (6 bases). V lost 8 bases and J lost 5, with 14 bases in between. This CDR3 is built from 13 residues. Per the germline V gene, CDR1 is SNHLY and CDR2 is FYNNEI.

The chain employs TRBV11-3 and TRBJ2-3; TRBD2 might be the D (5 bases). The germline CDR1 and CDR2 sequences are SGHNT and YENEEA. The CDR3 consists of 15 residues. V was shortened by 5 bases and J by 4 bases, with 16 bases between the two germline ends. CDR3 sequence reads: CASSKREGRSDTQYF. In DNA, the CDR3 is TGTGCCAGCAGCAAACGTGAGGGTCGATCAGATACGCAGTATTTT.

J is TRBJ2-1 and V is TRBV2, with D perhaps TRBD2 (5 bases). This CDR3 is 15 amino acids long. The ends were cut back, 3 bases at V and 6 bases at J, with 15 bases in the middle. Germline CDR1 reads SNHLY; CDR2 reads FYNNEI. The CDR3 protein is CASSDKLAWANEQFF. The CDR3 nucleotides read TGTGCCAGCAGTGATAAGCTAGCCTGGGCCAATGAGCAGTTCTTC.

The chain carries TRBV18 and TRBJ2-1, with 8 bases that match TRBD2. Germline CDR1 and CDR2: KGHSH and LQKENI. The junction had 7 bases not matched to a gene; V was cut back by 2 bases and J by 7 bases. This CDR3 comprises 15 residues. The CDR3, as DNA: TGTGCCAGCTCACCAGGGAGCGGGAGAGGGAATGAGCAGTTCTTC. It translates to CASSPGSGRGNEQFF. The whole variable domain, remainder taken from reference TRBV18 and TRBJ2-1, is NAGVMQNPRHLVRRRGQEARLRCSPMKGHSHVYWYRQLPEEGLKFMVYLQKENIIDESGMPKERFSAEFPKEGPSILRIQQVVRGDSAAYFCASSPGSGRGNEQFFGPGTRLTVL.

This sequence joins TRBV6-5 and TRBJ2-1; 11 bases agree with TRBD2. Germline CDR1 reads MNHEY; CDR2 reads SVGAGI. Trimming at V came to 2 bases and at J to 6 bases, leaving 6 bases not matched to a gene. The length of the CDR3 is 16 residues. This CDR3 reads CASSYRSGRGLNEQFF. The CDR3 coding sequence is TGTGCCAGCAGTTACCGTAGCGGGAGGGGGCTCAATGAGCAGTTCTTC.